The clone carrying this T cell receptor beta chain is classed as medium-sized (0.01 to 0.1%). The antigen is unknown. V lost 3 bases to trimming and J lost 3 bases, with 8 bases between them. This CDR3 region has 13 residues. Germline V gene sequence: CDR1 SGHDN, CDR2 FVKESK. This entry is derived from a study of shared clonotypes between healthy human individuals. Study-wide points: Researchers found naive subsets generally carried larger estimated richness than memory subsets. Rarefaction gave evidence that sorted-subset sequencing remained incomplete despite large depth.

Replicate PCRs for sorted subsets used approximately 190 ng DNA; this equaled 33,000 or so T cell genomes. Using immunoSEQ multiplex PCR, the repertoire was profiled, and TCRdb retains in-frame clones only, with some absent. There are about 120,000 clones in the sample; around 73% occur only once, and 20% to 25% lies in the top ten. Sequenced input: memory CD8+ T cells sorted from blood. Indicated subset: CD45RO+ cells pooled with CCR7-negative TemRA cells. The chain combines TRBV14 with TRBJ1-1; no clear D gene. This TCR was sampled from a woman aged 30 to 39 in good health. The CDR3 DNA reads TGTGCCAGCAGCCACGGATGGGACACTGAAGCTTTCTTT. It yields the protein CASSHGWDTEAFF.